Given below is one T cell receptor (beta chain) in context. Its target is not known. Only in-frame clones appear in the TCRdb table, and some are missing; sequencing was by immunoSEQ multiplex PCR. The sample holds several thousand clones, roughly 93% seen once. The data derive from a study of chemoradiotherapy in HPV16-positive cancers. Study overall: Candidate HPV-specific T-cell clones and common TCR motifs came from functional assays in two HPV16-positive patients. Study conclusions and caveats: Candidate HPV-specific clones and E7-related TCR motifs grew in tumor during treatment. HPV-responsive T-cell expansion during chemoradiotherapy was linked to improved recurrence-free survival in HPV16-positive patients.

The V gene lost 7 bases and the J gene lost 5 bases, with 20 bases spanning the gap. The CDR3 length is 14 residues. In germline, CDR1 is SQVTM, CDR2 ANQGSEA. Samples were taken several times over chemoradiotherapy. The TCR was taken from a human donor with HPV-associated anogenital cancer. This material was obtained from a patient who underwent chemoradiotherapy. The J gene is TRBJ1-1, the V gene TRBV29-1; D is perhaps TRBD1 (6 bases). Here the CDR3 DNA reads TGCAGCGGTAAGCCGGGGGGGCCGCGGACTGAAGCTTTCTTT. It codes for CSGKPGGPRTEAFF.